A single sample gave rise to the 17 T cell receptor beta chains below, sequenced in a study of T cell repertoires in cytomegalovirus infection. One entry per CDR3 protein results from TCRdb running MiXCR on the reads. The sample has 250,000 to 300,000 distinct CDR3 sequences; roughly an eighth are singletons. Sequencing input: PBMCs. The receptors here all came from a human donor in good health (CMV status not recorded). Some clones in this sample may be carry-over from other donors' samples.

This clonotype showed up just a few times. This chain joins TRBV20-1 and TRBJ1-2, with 8 bases fitting TRBD1. Germline V gene lookup returns CDR1 DFQATT and CDR2 SNEGSKA (reference sequence). The V segment lost 6 bases and the J segment 6 bases; nucleotides outside the gene matches: 9. This CDR3 has 13 residues. In nucleotides, the CDR3 is TGCAGTGCCCCATTGATGGACAGGGATGGCTACACCTTC. Translating it yields CSAPLMDRDGYTF.

This clonotype occurred a few times. The chain has TRBV2 and TRBJ2-1, with 8 positions matching TRBD1. Germline lookup yields CDR1 SNHLY and CDR2 FYNNEI. The trim removed 8 bases at V and 9 bases at J, leaving 9 bases unmatched. CDR3 size: 13 residues. The CDR3, as DNA: TGTGCCAGCCCGGACAGGGAAGAGACTGAGCAGTTCTTC. It yields the protein CASPDREETEQFF.

This clonotype occurred a few times. V and J are TRBV7-6 and TRBJ2-7; TRBD2 might be the D (6 bases). Germline V gene sequence: CDR1 SGHVS, CDR2 FNYEAQ. Deletions cut 1 base from V and 2 bases from J, with 9 bases between. The CDR3 has 14 residues. The CDR3 reads CASSLGGAAYEQYF. The CDR3 DNA reads as TGTGCCAGCAGCTTAGGCGGGGCAGCCTACGAGCAGTACTTC.

The chain's CDR3 is CSAKRTGLGYTF. For the CDR3, the DNA is TGCAGTGCTAAGAGGACAGGGTTAGGCTACACCTTC. The chain employs TRBV20-1 and TRBJ1-2; the match to TRBD1 covers 8 bases. Germline CDR1 reads DFQATT; CDR2 reads SNEGSKA (reference sequence). The CDR3 contains 12 residues. V shed 4 bases and J 8 bases; nucleotides not matched to a gene: 6.

V and J are TRBV10-3 and TRBJ2-5; 11 bases agree with TRBD2. The CDR3 is 22 residues long. CDR1 and CDR2 from the germline V gene are ENHRY and SYGVKD. After removal of 2 bases from V and 7 bases from J, the junction contained 27 bases not matched to a gene. The DNA of the CDR3 is TGTGCCATCAGTGAGACCGGGACCCACCACGGGACTAGCGGAACTAACCAGGCGACCCAGTACTTC. Its translation: CAISETGTHHGTSGTNQATQYF.

A few counts support this clonotype. This sequence joins TRBV6-2 or TRBV6-3 and TRBJ1-2; 7 positions agree with TRBD1. CDR1 and CDR2 from the germline V gene are MNHEY and SVGEGT. The CDR3 contains 16 residues. Unmatched junction bases numbered 15, after V lost 3 bases and J lost 8 bases. DNA for the CDR3: TGTGCCAGCAGTTATTACCCCCGACAGGGAACAAGCGGCTACACCTTC. Amino acids: CASSYYPRQGTSGYTF.

The chain is built from TRBV29-1 and TRBJ1-1, with D possibly being TRBD1 (6 bases). Trimming took off 4 bases at V and 0 bases at J, with 9 bases between the two ends. Per germline, CDR1 SQVTM and CDR2 ANQGSEA. This CDR3 has 13 amino acids. The CDR3 loop reads CSVGYRVNTEAFF. CDR3 DNA: TGCAGCGTTGGGTACAGGGTGAACACTGAAGCTTTCTTT.

This chain uses TRBV7-9 with TRBJ1-6; D is possibly TRBD1 (5 bases). V was clipped by 5 bases and J by 8 bases, with 19 bases between them. Germline V gives CDR1 SEHNR, CDR2 FQNEAQ (reference sequence). The CDR3 is 16 amino acids. This chain's CDR3 is CASSPLGWGFDSPLHF. DNA of the CDR3: TGTGCCAGCAGCCCACTGGGGTGGGGGTTTGATTCACCCCTCCACTTT.

This clonotype has more than one count but fewer than ten. The CDR3 here is CASSHLGTGGKGTEAFF. The CDR3 DNA is TGTGCCAGCAGTCACCTTGGGACAGGGGGCAAGGGCACTGAAGCTTTCTTT. The chain is built from TRBV6-5 and TRBJ1-1; 12 bases are shared with TRBD1. V dropped 5 bases and J dropped 4; count of bases not matched to a gene: 11. The CDR3 contains 17 residues. The germline V gene has CDR1 MNHEY and CDR2 SVGAGI.

Many counts were recorded for this clonotype. The rearrangement links TRBV7-2 to TRBJ1-2; 8 bases align to TRBD1. The CDR3 is 15 amino acids. Germline V CDR1 and CDR2: SGHTA, FQGNSA. With 6 bases clipped from V and 2 bases from J, the junction kept 8 bases outside the gene matches. This CDR3 reads CASRTGTGPNYGYTF. The CDR3 DNA reads as TGTGCCAGCAGAACCGGGACAGGCCCCAACTATGGCTACACCTTC.

This clonotype was counted many times. The gene calls are TRBV29-1 and TRBJ1-1; the D is unclear. CDR1 and CDR2 from the germline V gene are SQVTM and ANQGSEA. V gave up 3 bases and J gave up 4 bases, with 12 bases separating them. The CDR3 has 13 residues. CDR3 residues: CSVELLWGTEAFF. CDR3 nucleotides: TGCAGCGTTGAGTTGCTCTGGGGCACTGAAGCTTTCTTT.

As DNA, the CDR3 is TGCGCCAGCAGCTTGCGGCAGTCTACCTACGAGCAGTACTTC. It translates to CASSLRQSTYEQYF. The chain is built from TRBV5-1 and TRBJ2-7; D gene ambiguous. This CDR3 spans 14 amino acids. Germline loops: CDR1 SGHRS, CDR2 YFSETQ. V was clipped by 1 base and J by 2 bases, with 10 bases between them.

The sample holds a few counts of this clonotype. The V call is TRBV4-2, the J call TRBJ2-7; 9 bases line up with TRBD1. V gave up 4 bases and J gave up 5 bases; unmatched junction bases: 6. Germline values: CDR1 LGHNA, CDR2 YNFKEQ. The CDR3 consists of 14 residues. The CDR3 sequence: CASSPWDRVHEQYF. The CDR3 DNA reads as TGTGCCAGCAGCCCCTGGGACAGGGTACACGAGCAGTACTTC.

This clonotype was counted only a few times. This chain uses TRBV6-2 or TRBV6-3 with TRBJ2-6; a possible D gene is TRBD1 (6 bases). The germline V and J ends were trimmed by 7 bases and 0 bases, with 16 bases remaining between them. The CDR3 length is 17 residues. Germline V lookup: CDR1 MNHEY, CDR2 SVGEGT. The CDR3 nucleotides read TGTGCCAGCACATTCTCGACAGGCTACTCTGGGGCCAACGTCCTGACTTTC. Amino acid sequence: CASTFSTGYSGANVLTF.

This chain connects TRBV3-1 to TRBJ1-1; weak D call: TRBD1 (5 bases). Trimming took off 0 bases at V and 11 bases at J, with 13 bases between the two ends. CDR1 and CDR2 from the germline V gene are LGHDT and YNNKEL (reference sequence). CDR3 length: 13 amino acids. The CDR3, as DNA: TGTGCCAGCAGCCAAGATACAGCAGGGAGTGCTTTCTTT. Amino acid sequence: CASSQDTAGSAFF.

This clonotype was counted many times. The chain is built from TRBV7-9 and TRBJ1-6; D remains unclear. The CDR3 has 12 residues. The V gene's germline CDR1 is SEHNR and CDR2 FQNEAQ (reference sequence). Trimming left V 1 base short and J 14 bases short, with 9 bases between. The CDR3 loop reads CASSLEGASLHF. The DNA for the CDR3 is TGTGCCAGCAGCTTAGAGGGCGCTTCCCTCCACTTT.

The table lists this clonotype with a few counts. The chain employs TRBV20-1 and TRBJ2-1; possibly TRBD2 for D (5 bases). Trimming shortened V by 6 bases and J by 6 bases, and 12 bases separated the two germline ends. The CDR3 runs 12 residues. Germline lookup yields CDR1 DFQATT and CDR2 SNEGSKA (reference sequence). The CDR3 protein is CSAKAAPNEQFF. CDR3 DNA: TGCAGTGCCAAAGCGGCCCCCAATGAGCAGTTCTTC.